A single sample is the source of the 27 T cell receptor beta chains below, sequenced in a study of cytomegalovirus exposure and HLA in healthy donors (dated by TCRdb to 2017 to 2019). The library was produced with the immunoSEQ multiplex PCR assay. TCRdb carries this immuneACCESS record with in-frame sequences only. Its versions omit some clonotypes, under half of them owing to an unresolved V gene in the studies checked, with the rest unexplained. The sample has about 120,000 clones on record, over 75% of them singletons. The ten largest clones add up to 2.1% of the sample. What was sequenced was PBMCs. Receptors were obtained from a woman in her 30s in good health and CMV-seronegative.

This chain connects TRBV2 to TRBJ2-7, with D possibly TRBD2 on 5 matching bases. The CDR3 totals 12 residues. Germline-derived CDR1 and CDR2 are SNHLY and FYNNEI. The V end lost 3 bases, the J end lost 4 bases, and 7 bases lay between the germline ends. The CDR3 coding sequence is TGTGCCAGCAGTGATGAGGGTTACGAGCAGTACTTC. It is translated as CASSDEGYEQYF.

The CDR3 sequence: CASRDGQGYMSPLHF. The CDR3 nucleotides are TGTGCCAGCAGGGACGGACAGGGTTATATGTCACCCCTCCACTTT. This chain uses TRBV6-5 with TRBJ1-6; 8 bases match TRBD1. The CDR3 runs to 15 residues. Unmatched junction bases numbered 11, after V lost 6 bases and J lost 10 bases. CDR1 is MNHEY and CDR2 is SVGAGI in the germline V gene.

Of note for this clone: A much larger clone is a single base away; this may be a read error. The same CDR3 is also encoded by other DNA sequences in this sample. The chain combines TRBV6-6 with TRBJ2-1; a possible D gene is TRBD2 (5 bases). CDR3 size: 13 residues. V was cut by 6 bases and J by 0 bases, with 6 bases left in between. Per the germline V gene, CDR1 is MNHNY and CDR2 is SVGAGI (reference sequence). The CDR3 region is CASSRDSYNEQFF. In DNA form, the CDR3 reads TGTGCCAGCAGCCGGGACTCCTACAATGAGCAGTTCTTC.

The gene calls are TRBV6-5 and TRBJ2-3, with 9 bases matching TRBD2. The CDR3 covers 16 residues. Germline assignment: CDR1 MNHEY and CDR2 SVGAGI. The trim removed 2 bases at V and 3 bases at J, leaving 6 bases unmatched. The chain's CDR3 is CASSYRGGGRTDTQYF. CDR3 sequence (DNA): TGTGCCAGCAGTTACCGCGGGGGGGGCCGTACAGATACGCAGTATTTT.

This clone was detected once. The chain is built from TRBV5-4 and TRBJ2-3, with 16 nucleotides matching TRBD2. The length of the CDR3 is 17 residues. After removal of 3 bases from V and 2 bases from J, the junction contained 3 bases not matched to a gene. CDR1 and CDR2 (germline): SGHNT, YYREEE (reference sequence). The CDR3 here is CASSSGLAGGFTDTQYF. CDR3 nucleotide sequence: TGTGCCAGCAGCTCGGGACTAGCGGGGGGGTTCACAGATACGCAGTATTTT.

This chain connects TRBV6-1 to TRBJ1-1; a weak D match, TRBD1 (5 bases). Germline V CDR1 and CDR2: MNHNS, SASEGT. Trimming cost V 5 bases and J 8 bases, with 15 bases left between them. The CDR3 is 13 residues long. As DNA, the CDR3 is TGTGCCAGCAGTATACTACCGGGACTGGAAGCTTTCTTT. Protein product: CASSILPGLEAFF.

The gene calls are TRBV7-9 and TRBJ2-5; 10 nucleotides agree with TRBD1. The V gene's germline CDR1 is SEHNR and CDR2 FQNEAQ (reference sequence). CDR3 length: 14 residues. With 6 bases clipped from V and 4 bases from J, the junction kept 5 bases outside the gene matches. DNA of the CDR3: TGTGCCAGCAGTCCTGGACAGGGGGTAGAGACCCAGTACTTC. Amino acid sequence: CASSPGQGVETQYF.

V usage is TRBV7-9 and J usage is TRBJ1-2; TRBD1 is a possible D gene (5 bases). The CDR3 sequence is 17 residues long. CDR1 is SEHNR, CDR2 FQNEAQ, per germline (reference sequence). Trimming took 5 bases from V and 5 from J, leaving 24 bases between them. The CDR3 loop is CASSPEGQGGMLYGYTF. The CDR3 DNA sequence: TGTGCCAGCAGCCCAGAAGGACAAGGAGGGATGTTGTATGGCTACACCTTC.

The chain uses TRBV9 and TRBJ1-1, with 8 positions matching TRBD1. The junction had 2 bases not matched to a gene; V was cut back by 3 bases and J by 4 bases. Germline V gene data show CDR1 as SGDLS and CDR2 as YYNGEE. The CDR3 consists of 13 residues. The CDR3 nucleotides read TGTGCCAGCAGCGGACAGGGGTTCACTGAAGCTTTCTTT. It yields the protein CASSGQGFTEAFF.

The rearrangement links TRBV6-6 to TRBJ2-4, with a tentative D call TRBD2 (5 bases). The CDR3 runs 14 residues. Germline-derived CDR1 and CDR2 are MNHNY and SVGAGI (reference sequence). The germline V and J ends were trimmed by 0 bases and 11 bases, with 14 bases remaining between them. The CDR3 loop is CASSYSTPPGFQYF. CDR3 in DNA: TGTGCCAGCAGTTACTCGACTCCGCCGGGGTTTCAGTACTTC.

V gene TRBV15 combines with J gene TRBJ2-7; no definite D call. The V and J ends lost 0 bases and 5 bases respectively, with 14 bases between them. CDR1 LNHNV and CDR2 YYDKDF come from the germline V gene (reference sequence). The CDR3 has 15 amino acids. The CDR3 sequence is CATSREGRPTDEQYF. The CDR3 bases are TGTGCCACCAGCAGAGAGGGCAGGCCCACCGACGAGCAGTACTTC.

The J gene is TRBJ2-1, the V gene TRBV7-2; 9 positions match TRBD2. J was trimmed by 7 bases and V by 2 bases; bases with no gene match: 9. The CDR3 totals 16 residues. In germline, CDR1 is SGHTA, CDR2 FQGNSA. The CDR3 nucleotides read TGTGCCAGCAGCTTATTCCGCGGGGGGGCCGGGAATGAGCAGTTCTTC. Translating gives CASSLFRGGAGNEQFF.

This clone has just one count. The rearrangement joins TRBV18 to TRBJ2-2, with D perhaps TRBD1 (6 bases). V lost 1 base and J 1 base, leaving 10 bases between the germline ends. The V gene's germline CDR1 is KGHSH and CDR2 LQKENI. This CDR3 region has 16 residues. CDR3 DNA sequence: TGTGCCAGCTCACCACTCCCACAGGGGAACACCGGGGAGCTGTTTTTT. Its translation is CASSPLPQGNTGELFF.

The chain combines TRBV9 with TRBJ2-3; TRBD1 matches at 8 bases. From germline, CDR1 is SGDLS and CDR2 YYNGEE. The CDR3 length is 15 residues. J lost 3 bases, V lost 5 bases, and 8 bases had no gene match. The CDR3 region has the DNA TGTGCCAGCAGTCTTGGACAGGGATGGACAGATACGCAGTATTTT. Translation: CASSLGQGWTDTQYF.

The chain links TRBV27 to TRBJ2-7; 9 nucleotides line up with TRBD1. The CDR3 spans 16 residues. V shed 2 bases and J 5 bases; nucleotides not matched to a gene: 10. Germline V lookup: CDR1 MNHEY, CDR2 SMNVEV (reference sequence). DNA for the CDR3: TGTGCCAGCAGTTTAAGATCGGGACAGGGTGATCACGAGCAGTACTTC. Translation gives CASSLRSGQGDHEQYF.

CDR3 sequence (DNA): TGTGCCAGCAGCGTACAGGGGGCCGGCACCGGGGAGCTGTTTTTT. Translated, it gives CASSVQGAGTGELFF. V and J are TRBV5-4 and TRBJ2-2, with 9 positions matching TRBD1. This CDR3 region has 15 residues. The junction had 5 bases not matched to a gene; V was cut back by 4 bases and J by 4 bases. Germline V lookup: CDR1 SGHNT, CDR2 YYREEE (reference sequence).

The chain uses TRBV9 and TRBJ2-1, with 11 bases matching TRBD2. V lost 4 bases, J lost 0 bases, and 6 bases stayed unmatched. CDR3 length: 17 residues. Germline V gene lookup returns CDR1 SGDLS and CDR2 YYNGEE. The CDR3 region is CASSPRLAGNSYNEQFF. The CDR3 DNA reads TGTGCCAGCAGCCCACGACTAGCGGGGAACTCCTACAATGAGCAGTTCTTC.

The CDR3 spells CASSLMGGQGRTDTQYF. The CDR3 DNA reads as TGCGCCAGCAGCCTGATGGGGGGACAGGGACGCACAGATACGCAGTATTTT. The chain couples TRBV5-1 to TRBJ2-3; 9 bases are shared with TRBD1. Germline CDR1 and CDR2: SGHRS and YFSETQ. This CDR3 has 17 residues. V gave up 4 bases and J gave up 1 base; unmatched junction bases: 10.

The V call is TRBV5-1, the J call TRBJ2-5, with D possibly TRBD1 on 5 matching bases. Trimming cost V 0 bases and J 5 bases, with 11 bases left between them. The V gene's germline CDR1 is SGHRS and CDR2 YFSETQ. CDR3 length: 14 residues. The chain's CDR3 is CASSLGRAGETQYF. The CDR3, as DNA: TGCGCCAGCAGCTTGGGGAGAGCAGGGGAGACCCAGTACTTC.

The V gene is TRBV5-1, the J gene TRBJ1-1; D perhaps matches TRBD1 (5 bases). The length of the CDR3 is 15 residues. Per the germline V gene, CDR1 is SGHRS and CDR2 is YFSETQ. V dropped 0 bases and J dropped 4 bases, with 13 bases sitting between them. For the CDR3, the DNA is TGCGCCAGCAGCTTGGCCAGAGGAGGGACCACTGAAGCTTTCTTT. Protein sequence: CASSLARGGTTEAFF.

This chain uses TRBV27 with TRBJ2-1, with 8 bases that match TRBD2. Germline trimming cut 5 bases from V and 2 bases from J; bases unmatched to any gene: 2. The CDR3 loop spans 14 amino acids. Germline assignment: CDR1 MNHEY and CDR2 SMNVEV (reference sequence). DNA for the CDR3: TGTGCCAGCAGTGCGGGGGGAACCTACAATGAGCAGTTCTTC. Its translation is CASSAGGTYNEQFF.

The chain joins TRBV2 to TRBJ2-3; D is perhaps TRBD1 (6 bases). CDR1 is SNHLY and CDR2 is FYNNEI in the germline V gene. This CDR3 has 15 residues. Deletions cut 4 bases from V and 1 base from J, with 12 bases between. CDR3 amino acids: CASSVQGGGTDTQYF. CDR3 DNA sequence: TGTGCCAGCAGTGTACAGGGTGGGGGCACAGATACGCAGTATTTT. The full variable domain, with the rest looked up from reference TRBV2 and TRBJ2-3, is EPEVTQTPSHQVTQMGQEVILRCVPISNHLYFYWYRQILGQKVEFLVSFYNNEISEKSEIFDDQFSVERPDGSNFTLKIRSTKLEDSAMYFCASSVQGGGTDTQYFGPGTRLTVL.

The chain links TRBV29-1 to TRBJ1-2; TRBD1 might be the D (6 bases). The CDR3 has 13 amino acids. V gave up 7 bases and J gave up 0 bases, with 12 bases separating them. Germline-derived CDR1 and CDR2 are SQVTM and ANQGSEA. CDR3 DNA: TGCAGCGCAGGGGTCCTAACTAACTATGGCTACACCTTC. Translating gives CSAGVLTNYGYTF.

V and J are TRBV12-5 and TRBJ2-1; perhaps TRBD1 as D (6 bases). CDR1 is LGHNT, CDR2 FRNRAP, per germline. The CDR3 length is 12 residues. V lost 8 bases to trimming and J lost 9 bases, with 14 bases between them. The CDR3 nucleotides read TGTGCTAGTCGCAGGGGTTCCGGTGAGCAGTTCTTC. The encoded protein is CASRRGSGEQFF.

The chain joins TRBV7-9 to TRBJ1-6; 7 nucleotides line up with TRBD1. Germline values: CDR1 SEHNR, CDR2 FQNEAQ (reference sequence). This CDR3 is 15 amino acids long. V trimming: 6 bases; J trimming: 10 bases; junction bases outside the gene matches: 12. Here the CDR3 DNA reads TGTGCCAGCAGACCTTTCAGGGGGTTGAGATCACCCCTCCACTTT. Translation: CASRPFRGLRSPLHF. The full variable domain, with the rest looked up from reference TRBV7-9 and TRBJ1-6, is DTGVSQNPRHKITKRGQNVTFRCDPISEHNRLYWYRQTLGQGPEFLTYFQNEAQLEKSRLLSDRFSAERPKGSFSTLEIQRTEQGDSAMYLCASRPFRGLRSPLHFGNGTRLTVT.

The chain recombines TRBV4-1 with TRBJ1-1; 7 bases fit TRBD1. V shed 1 base, J shed 4 bases, and the junction held 12 bases outside the gene matches. The CDR3 runs to 17 residues. The germline V gene has CDR1 MGHRA and CDR2 YSYEKL. The CDR3 loop is CASSQGESPGQLTEAFF. In DNA form, the CDR3 reads TGCGCCAGCAGCCAAGGTGAATCCCCGGGACAGCTCACTGAAGCTTTCTTT.

This clone was seen once. The CDR3 carries no conserved terminal phenylalanine or tryptophan, so it likely arises from a read error. The DNA is omitted, as the CDR3 cannot be located on it reliably, and the CDR3 follows TCRdb's listing. The V gene is TRBV7-7, the J gene TRBJ2-6; the table assigns TRBD2, which was not confirmed against the DNA. Germline assignment: CDR1 SSHAT and CDR2 FNYEAQ (reference sequence). The CDR3 length equals 12 residues, ends included. The CDR3 sequence is CASSQATKCHKV.